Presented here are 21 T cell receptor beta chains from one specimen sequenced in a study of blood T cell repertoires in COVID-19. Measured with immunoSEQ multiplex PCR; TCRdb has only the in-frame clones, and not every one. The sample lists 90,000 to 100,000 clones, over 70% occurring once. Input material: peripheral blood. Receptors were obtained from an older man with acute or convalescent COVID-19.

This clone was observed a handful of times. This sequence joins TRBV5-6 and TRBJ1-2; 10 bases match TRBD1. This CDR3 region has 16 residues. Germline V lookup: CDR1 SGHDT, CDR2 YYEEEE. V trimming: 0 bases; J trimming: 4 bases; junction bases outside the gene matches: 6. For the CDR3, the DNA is TGTGCCAGCAGCTTGGTGGACAGGGGGGTCACCTATGGCTACACCTTC. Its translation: CASSLVDRGVTYGYTF.

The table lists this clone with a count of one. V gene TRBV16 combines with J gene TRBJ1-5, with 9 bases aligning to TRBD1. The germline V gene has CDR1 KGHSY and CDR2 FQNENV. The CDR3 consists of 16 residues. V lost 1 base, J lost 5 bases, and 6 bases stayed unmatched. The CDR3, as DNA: TGTGCCAGCAGCCAATTTCCCGGGACAGGGTATCAGCCCCAGCATTTT. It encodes CASSQFPGTGYQPQHF.

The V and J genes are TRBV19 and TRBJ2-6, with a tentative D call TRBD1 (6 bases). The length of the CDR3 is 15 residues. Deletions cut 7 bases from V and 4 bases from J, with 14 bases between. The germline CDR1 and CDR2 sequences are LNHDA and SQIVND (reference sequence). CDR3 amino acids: CASTGTGNGANVLTF. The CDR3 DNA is TGTGCCAGTACCGGCACAGGGAACGGGGCCAACGTCCTGACTTTC. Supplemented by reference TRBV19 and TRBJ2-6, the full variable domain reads DGGITQSPKYLFRKEGQNVTLSCEQNLNHDAMYWYRQDPGQGLRLIYYSQIVNDFQKGDIAEGYSVSREKKESFPLTVTSAQKNPTAFYLCASTGTGNGANVLTFGAGSRLTVL.

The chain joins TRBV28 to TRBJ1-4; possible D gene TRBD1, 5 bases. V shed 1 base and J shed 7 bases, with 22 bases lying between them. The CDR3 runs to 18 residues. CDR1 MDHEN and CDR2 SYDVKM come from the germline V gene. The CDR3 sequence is CASSLFGGTTWEGEKLFF. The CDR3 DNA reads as TGTGCCAGCAGTTTATTTGGCGGGACGACGTGGGAGGGTGAAAAACTGTTTTTT. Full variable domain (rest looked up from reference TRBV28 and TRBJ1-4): DVKVTQSSRYLVKRTGEKVFLECVQDMDHENMFWYRQDPGLGLRLIYFSYDVKMKEKGDIPEGYSVSREKKERFSLILESASTNQTSMYLCASSLFGGTTWEGEKLFFGSGTQLSVL.

The CDR3, as DNA: TGTGCCAGCAGCATTAGACGAGGCACTGAAGCTTTCTTT. Translating gives CASSIRRGTEAFF. The genes are TRBV6-2 or TRBV6-3 and TRBJ1-1; D gene uncertain. The CDR3 has 13 residues. Looked up from germline, CDR1 is MNHEY and CDR2 is SVGEGT. Trimming removed 6 bases at V and 4 bases at J, with 12 bases between.

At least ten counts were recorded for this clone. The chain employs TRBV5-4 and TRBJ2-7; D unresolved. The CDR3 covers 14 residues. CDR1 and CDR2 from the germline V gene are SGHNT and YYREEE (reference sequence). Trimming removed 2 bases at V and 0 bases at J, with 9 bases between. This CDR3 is CASSLPGASYEQYF. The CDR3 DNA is TGTGCCAGCAGCTTACCGGGTGCCTCCTACGAGCAGTACTTC.

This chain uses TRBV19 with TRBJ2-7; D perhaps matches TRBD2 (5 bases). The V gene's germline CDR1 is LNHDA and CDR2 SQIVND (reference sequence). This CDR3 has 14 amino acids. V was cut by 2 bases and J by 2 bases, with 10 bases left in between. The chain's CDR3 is CASSISGGPYEQYF. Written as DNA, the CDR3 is TGTGCCAGTAGTATATCTGGCGGGCCCTACGAGCAGTACTTC. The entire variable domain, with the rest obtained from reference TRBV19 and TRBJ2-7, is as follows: DGGITQSPKYLFRKEGQNVTLSCEQNLNHDAMYWYRQDPGQGLRLIYYSQIVNDFQKGDIAEGYSVSREKKESFPLTVTSAQKNPTAFYLCASSISGGPYEQYFGPGTRLTVT.

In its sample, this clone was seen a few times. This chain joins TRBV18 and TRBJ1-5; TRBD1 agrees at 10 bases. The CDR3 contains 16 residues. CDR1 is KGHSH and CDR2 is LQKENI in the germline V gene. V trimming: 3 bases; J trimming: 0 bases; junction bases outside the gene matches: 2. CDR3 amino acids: CASSPGTGDSNQPQHF. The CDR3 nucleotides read TGTGCCAGCTCACCCGGGACAGGGGATAGCAATCAGCCCCAGCATTTT.

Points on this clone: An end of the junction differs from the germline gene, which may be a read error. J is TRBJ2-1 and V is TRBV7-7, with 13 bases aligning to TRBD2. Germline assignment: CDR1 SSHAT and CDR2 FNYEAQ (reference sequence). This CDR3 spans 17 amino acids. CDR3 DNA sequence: TGTGCTAGCAGCTTAGCGCCGGGACTAGCGGGATTGCATGAGCAGTTCTTC. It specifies CASSLAPGLAGLHEQFF.

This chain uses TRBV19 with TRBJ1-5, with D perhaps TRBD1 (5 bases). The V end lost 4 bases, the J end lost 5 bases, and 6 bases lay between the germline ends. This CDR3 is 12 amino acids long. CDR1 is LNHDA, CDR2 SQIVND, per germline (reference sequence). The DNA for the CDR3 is TGTGCCAGTAGTACAGGGTATCAGCCCCAGCATTTT. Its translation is CASSTGYQPQHF. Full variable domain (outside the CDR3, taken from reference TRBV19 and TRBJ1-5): DGGITQSPKYLFRKEGQNVTLSCEQNLNHDAMYWYRQDPGQGLRLIYYSQIVNDFQKGDIAEGYSVSREKKESFPLTVTSAQKNPTAFYLCASSTGYQPQHFGDGTRLSIL.

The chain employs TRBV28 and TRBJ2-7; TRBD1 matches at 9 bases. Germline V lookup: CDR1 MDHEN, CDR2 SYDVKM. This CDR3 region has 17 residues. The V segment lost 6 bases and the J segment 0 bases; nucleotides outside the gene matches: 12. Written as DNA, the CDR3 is TGTGCCAGCAGCCCCGGGACAGGGAAGGTTCGCTCCTACGAGCAGTACTTC. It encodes CASSPGTGKVRSYEQYF.

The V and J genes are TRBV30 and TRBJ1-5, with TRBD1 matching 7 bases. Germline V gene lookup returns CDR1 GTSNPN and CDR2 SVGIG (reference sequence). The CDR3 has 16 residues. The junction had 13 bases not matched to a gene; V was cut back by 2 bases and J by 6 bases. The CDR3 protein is CAWSPKRQGPPQPQHF. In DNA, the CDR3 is TGTGCCTGGAGTCCCAAGAGACAGGGTCCGCCTCAGCCCCAGCATTTT.

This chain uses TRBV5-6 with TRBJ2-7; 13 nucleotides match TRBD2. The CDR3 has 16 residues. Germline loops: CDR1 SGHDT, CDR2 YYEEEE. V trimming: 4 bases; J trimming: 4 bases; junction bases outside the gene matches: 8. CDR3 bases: TGTGCCAGCAGCCCAGTCGGACTAGCGGGAGATTACGAGCAGTACTTC. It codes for CASSPVGLAGDYEQYF.

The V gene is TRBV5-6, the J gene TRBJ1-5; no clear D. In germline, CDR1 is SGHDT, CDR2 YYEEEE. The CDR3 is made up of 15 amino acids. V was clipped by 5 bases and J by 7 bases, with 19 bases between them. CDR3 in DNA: TGTGCCAGCAGGTCGCCCCGGTGGTTGTCCCAGCCCCAGCATTTT. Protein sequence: CASRSPRWLSQPQHF.

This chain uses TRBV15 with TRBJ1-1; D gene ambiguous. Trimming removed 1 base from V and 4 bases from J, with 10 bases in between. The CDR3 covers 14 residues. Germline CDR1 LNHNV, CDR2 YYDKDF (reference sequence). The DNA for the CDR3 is TGTGCCACCAGCAGAGCTGGGCTCGCCACTGAAGCTTTCTTT. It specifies CATSRAGLATEAFF.

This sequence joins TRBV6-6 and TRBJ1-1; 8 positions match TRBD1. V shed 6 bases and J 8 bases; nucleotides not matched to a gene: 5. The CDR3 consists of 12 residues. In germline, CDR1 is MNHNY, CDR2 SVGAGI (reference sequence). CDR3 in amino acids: CASRSTGVEAFF. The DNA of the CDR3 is TGTGCCAGCAGGTCGACAGGGGTAGAAGCTTTCTTT.

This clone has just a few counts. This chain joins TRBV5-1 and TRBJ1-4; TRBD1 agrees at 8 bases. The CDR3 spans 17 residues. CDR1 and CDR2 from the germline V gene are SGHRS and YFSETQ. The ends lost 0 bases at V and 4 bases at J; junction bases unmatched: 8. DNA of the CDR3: TGCGCCAGCAGCTTGGGACAGGGGAGCGTATTTAATGAAAAACTGTTTTTT. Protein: CASSLGQGSVFNEKLFF.

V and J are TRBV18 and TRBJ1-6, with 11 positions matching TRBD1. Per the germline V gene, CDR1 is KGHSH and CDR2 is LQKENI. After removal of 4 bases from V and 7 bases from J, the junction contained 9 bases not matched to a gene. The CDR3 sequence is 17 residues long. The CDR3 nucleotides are TGTGCCAGCTCACTCTCCGGGACAGGGGGTTACAATTCACCCCTCCACTTT. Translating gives CASSLSGTGGYNSPLHF.

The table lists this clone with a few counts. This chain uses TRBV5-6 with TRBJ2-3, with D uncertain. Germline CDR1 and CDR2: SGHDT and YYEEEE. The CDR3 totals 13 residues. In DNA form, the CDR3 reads TGTGCTACCTGTCCAGCGCCCACAGATACGCAGTATTTT. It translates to CATCPAPTDTQYF.

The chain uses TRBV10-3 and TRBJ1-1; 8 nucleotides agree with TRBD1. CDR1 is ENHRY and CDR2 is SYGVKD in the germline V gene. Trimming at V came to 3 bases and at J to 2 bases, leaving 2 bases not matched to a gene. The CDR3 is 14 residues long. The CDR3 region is CAISDRGLNTEAFF. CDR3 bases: TGTGCCATCAGTGACAGGGGGCTCAACACTGAAGCTTTCTTT.

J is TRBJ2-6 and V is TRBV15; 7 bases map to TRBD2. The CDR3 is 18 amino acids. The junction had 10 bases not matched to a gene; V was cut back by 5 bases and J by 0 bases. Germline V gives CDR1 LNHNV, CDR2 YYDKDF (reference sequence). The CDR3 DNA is TGTGCCACCAGCGGGAGGGGAAGGGGCAGCTCTGGGGCCAACGTCCTGACTTTC. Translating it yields CATSGRGRGSSGANVLTF.